The clone carrying this TCR beta chain was detected once. The table came from immunoSEQ multiplex PCR; TCRdb's copy has only in-frame clones and leaves some out. The sample has around 280,000 clones, about nine tenths seen once. This sample is part of a study of blood T cell repertoires in COVID-19. The CDR3 consists of 17 residues. Germline loops: CDR1 SGHRS, CDR2 YFSETQ. V was pared by 4 bases and J by 2 bases, with 21 bases between. This chain connects TRBV5-1 to TRBJ1-1, with D perhaps matching TRBD1 (6 bases). This clonotype originated in a woman aged 50 to 65 who had recovered from COVID-19. The specimen was peripheral blood. The CDR3 loop reads CASSPPPTGTPNTEAFF. DNA of the CDR3: TGCGCCAGCAGCCCACCCCCAACCGGGACACCCAACACTGAAGCTTTCTTT.